The 19 T cell receptor beta chains reported below all come from one sample, sequenced in a study of T cell clonality in common variable immunodeficiency. Antigens of these TCRs are unknown. The method was immunoSEQ multiplex PCR; TCRdb's version includes in-frame clones alone and lacks a portion of them. The sample has just over 25,000 clones, none seen only once. Study observations and caveats: Fewer deletions and N-nucleotide insertions were reportedly seen in common variable immunodeficiency TCR beta sequences.

Source material: peripheral blood mononuclear cells. The receptors stem from a human donor with common variable immunodeficiency.

This clone showed up many times. The CDR3 end falls 3 residues outside the read, so it is completed with the germline J gene. The chain combines TRBV7-9 with TRBJ2-7; 9 bases are shared with TRBD1. Germline CDR1 SEHNR, CDR2 FQNEAQ (reference sequence). The CDR3 contains 14 residues. The V and J ends lost 6 bases and 3 bases, in that order; junction bases with no gene match: 6. The CDR3 protein is CASREQGARYEQYF. The CDR3 DNA, read in part, is TGTGCCAGCAGAGAACAGGGGGCTCGCTACGAG.

As to this clone: From the germline J gene comes the end of the CDR3, since the read stops 3 residues before it. The chain links TRBV7-2 to TRBJ1-2; possible D gene TRBD1, 6 bases. This CDR3 spans 15 amino acids. The germline V gene has CDR1 SGHTA and CDR2 FQGNSA. Trimming pared 3 bases from V and 6 bases from J, leaving 17 bases between. The chain's CDR3 is CASSFRDPWGHGYTF. The sequenced CDR3 bases are TGTGCCAGCAGCTTCCGGGACCCATGGGGGCATGGC.

This clone was found many times. The CDR3 extends 3 residues past the end of the read, so its final part is completed from the germline J gene. The rearrangement joins TRBV12-3 or TRBV12-4 to TRBJ2-7, with TRBD2 matching over 10 bases. The J segment lost 3 bases and the V segment lost 6 bases, leaving 14 bases of the junction unmatched. This CDR3 has 17 amino acids. CDR3 DNA (partial): TGTGCCAGCAGAAGAGGGGGCTCGGCTAGCGGGGGCTACGAG. As protein: CASRRGGSASGGYE. In full, the CDR3 is CASRRGGSASGGYEQYF.

Worth noting for this clone: Coverage ceases 3 residues before the CDR3 finishes, and the germline J gene fills in the end. The chain uses TRBV7-9 and TRBJ1-1; no reliable D call. In germline, CDR1 is SEHNR, CDR2 FQNEAQ (reference sequence). CDR3 size: 15 residues. Trimming removed 5 bases at V and 1 base at J, with 14 bases between. CDR3 region: CASSPTGKPNTEAFF. Incomplete CDR3 DNA: TGTGCCAGCAGCCCCACGGGGAAACCGAACACTGAA.

This clone was counted a few times. The read terminates 3 residues ahead of where the CDR3 ends, so the germline J gene completes it. The chain links TRBV29-1 to TRBJ2-1; TRBD2 is a possible D gene (5 bases). The V gene lost 4 bases and the J gene lost 9 bases, with 10 bases spanning the gap. Germline V CDR1 and CDR2: SQVTM, ANQGSEA. The CDR3 spans 11 residues. The DNA read from the CDR3 is TGCAGCGTTGGAGGGTCTGGTGAG. It encodes CSVGGSGE. The entire CDR3 sequence reads CSVGGSGEQFF.

This clone has a count of ten or more. The observed sequence ends 3 residues before the CDR3 terminus, with the missing tail filled in from the germline J gene. The chain uses TRBV16 and TRBJ1-1, with 8 bases that match TRBD1. This CDR3 region has 15 residues. CDR1 KGHSY and CDR2 FQNENV come from the germline V gene. Unmatched junction bases numbered 6, after V lost 2 bases and J lost 4 bases. The CDR3 bases that were read are TGTGCCAGCAGCCAAAAGACAGGGGTGACCACTGAA. Its translation: CASSQKTGVTTE. The whole CDR3 sequence is CASSQKTGVTTEAFF.

This clone was seen a handful of times. Coverage ceases 3 residues before the CDR3 finishes, and the germline J gene fills in the end. The chain couples TRBV2 to TRBJ1-4, with 7 positions matching TRBD1. CDR3 size: 14 residues. Per the germline V gene, CDR1 is SNHLY and CDR2 is FYNNEI. With V trimmed by 7 bases and J by 5 bases, 7 bases remained unmatched. Partial CDR3 DNA: TGTGCCAGCATTACGGACAGGACGAATGAAAAA. This translates into CASITDRTNEK. The whole CDR3 sequence is CASITDRTNEKLFF.

This clone has ten or more counts. Read coverage stops 3 residues before the CDR3 terminus; the germline J gene supplies the remainder. The gene calls are TRBV13 and TRBJ2-1; perhaps TRBD1 as D (5 bases). The CDR3 consists of 14 residues. The V end lost 3 bases, the J end lost 2 bases, and 8 bases lay between the germline ends. CDR1 is PRHDT and CDR2 is FYEKMQ in the germline V gene (reference sequence). CDR3: CASSFRDPYNEQFF. CDR3 DNA, as far as it was read: TGTGCCAGCAGCTTCAGGGATCCCTACAATGAG.

This clone was recorded at least ten times. The read halts 3 residues ahead of the CDR3 end, with the missing end drawn from the germline J gene. The J gene is TRBJ2-3, the V gene TRBV18; 9 bases fit TRBD2. This CDR3 is built from 16 residues. The germline gives CDR1 KGHSH, CDR2 LQKENI. CDR3 amino acids: CASSPPGLAQGFAQYF. Incomplete CDR3 DNA: TGTGCCAGCTCACCACCGGGACTAGCCCAGGGGTTCGCG.

At least ten counts were recorded for this clone. The read falls 3 residues short of the CDR3 end, and the missing part is taken from the germline J gene. J is TRBJ2-4 and V is TRBV5-6, with no clear D. This CDR3 has 15 residues. V lost 0 bases and J lost 7, with 14 bases in between. Germline assignment: CDR1 SGHDT and CDR2 YYEEEE. The CDR3 sequence: CASSLEGSYLNIQYF. CDR3 DNA, as far as it was read: TGTGCCAGCAGCTTGGAAGGGTCGTATCTGAACATT.

This clone was found many times. The read terminates 3 residues before the CDR3 end, so the remaining end is supplied by the germline J gene. V and J are TRBV28 and TRBJ1-2; D possibly corresponds to TRBD1 (6 bases). Germline V gene lookup returns CDR1 MDHEN and CDR2 SYDVKM. Deletions cut 3 bases from V and 7 bases from J, with 15 bases between. The CDR3 consists of 14 residues. The sequenced part of the CDR3 DNA is TGTGCCAGCAGTTTGGGGGGGGCGCGGTCTGGC. Translated, it gives CASSLGGARSG. The whole CDR3 is CASSLGGARSGYTF.

The DNA read from the CDR3 is TGTGCCAGTACTAGTATAGGAACCCCGAATACG. Its translation is CASTSIGTPNT. From start to end, the CDR3 is CASTSIGTPNTQYF. V and J are TRBV19 and TRBJ2-3; unclear D gene. The DNA ends 3 residues before the CDR3 does, and the rest of the CDR3 is filled in from the germline J gene. This CDR3 contains 14 residues. CDR1 is LNHDA and CDR2 is SQIVND in the germline V gene (reference sequence). The V end lost 7 bases, the J end lost 7 bases, and 18 bases lay between the germline ends.

The sample holds many counts of this clone. The read ends 3 residues shy of where the CDR3 ends; the end is completed using the germline J gene. The J gene is TRBJ1-1, the V gene TRBV19; TRBD1 agrees at 7 bases. Germline V gives CDR1 LNHDA, CDR2 SQIVND (reference sequence). The trim removed 6 bases at V and 4 bases at J, leaving 8 bases unmatched. The CDR3 totals 14 residues. CDR3 sequence reads: CASRGTDSRTEAFF. The part of the CDR3 DNA that was read is TGTGCCAGTAGAGGGACAGACTCCCGCACTGAA.

This clone was detected many times. The read gets to within 3 residues of the CDR3 end, and the germline J gene fills in the rest. This sequence joins TRBV6-2 or TRBV6-3 and TRBJ2-2, with D possibly matching TRBD2 (5 bases). The germline V and J ends were trimmed by 0 bases and 2 bases, with 13 bases remaining between them. Germline lookup yields CDR1 MNHEY and CDR2 SVGEGT. The CDR3 length is 17 residues. CDR3 bases read: TGTGCCAGCAGTTACTCGTTAACTAGGAGAAACACCGGGGAG. This gives the protein CASSYSLTRRNTGE. In full, the CDR3 is CASSYSLTRRNTGELFF.

Worth noting for this clone: The DNA ends 3 residues before the CDR3 does, and the rest of the CDR3 is filled in from the germline J gene. This chain uses TRBV19 with TRBJ1-5, with 12 bases identical to TRBD1. V was pared by 4 bases and J by 6 bases, with 7 bases of the junction left unmatched. CDR1 is LNHDA and CDR2 is SQIVND in the germline V gene (reference sequence). This CDR3 comprises 16 residues. The sequenced part of the CDR3 DNA is TGTGCCAGTAGTAGAAACCGGGACAGGGGGCCTCAGCCC. The encoded protein is CASSRNRDRGPQP. The whole CDR3 reads CASSRNRDRGPQPQHF.

This clone occurred many times. Read coverage stops 3 residues before the CDR3 terminus; the germline J gene supplies the remainder. The chain employs TRBV18 and TRBJ1-2, with D perhaps TRBD1 (6 bases). The CDR3 has 15 amino acids. The germline V gene encodes CDR1 KGHSH and CDR2 LQKENI. The germline V and J ends were trimmed by 3 bases and 5 bases, with 16 bases remaining between them. This CDR3 reads CASSPQGSTIYGYTF. CDR3 DNA (partial): TGTGCCAGCTCACCTCAGGGGTCGACCATTTATGGC.

This clone was detected a few times. Relative to the germline gene, one junction end is altered; a read error may explain this. The read ends 3 residues shy of where the CDR3 ends; the end is completed using the germline J gene. J is TRBJ2-7 and V is TRBV18, with D unresolved. Germline CDR1 KGHSH, CDR2 LQKENI. This CDR3 is 13 amino acids long. CDR3 bases read: TGTGTCAGCTCGCAATATGCGGCATACGAG. It yields the protein CVSSQYAAYE. The CDR3, in full, reads CVSSQYAAYEQYF.

This clone was seen repeatedly, ten times or more. The CDR3 end falls 3 residues outside the read, so it is completed with the germline J gene. The chain links TRBV19 to TRBJ2-1; 7 bases are a match to TRBD2. V lost 5 bases and J lost 3; bases outside the gene matches: 4. The CDR3 consists of 14 residues. Germline CDR1 is LNHDA and CDR2 is SQIVND (reference sequence). CDR3 DNA (partial): TGTGCCAGTAGTGCCGGGACTATCTACAATGAG. It yields the protein CASSAGTIYNE. The full-length CDR3 reads as CASSAGTIYNEQFF.

This clone was counted many times. The read terminates 3 residues before the CDR3 end, so the remaining end is supplied by the germline J gene. The chain has TRBV5-4 and TRBJ2-3, with 11 bases lining up with TRBD1. This CDR3 region has 15 residues. The germline V gene encodes CDR1 SGHNT and CDR2 YYREEE (reference sequence). The junction had 5 bases not matched to a gene; V was cut back by 4 bases and J by 4 bases. Partial CDR3 DNA: TGTGCCAGCAGCCCAGGGGACAGGGGGTCAGATACG. Translating it yields CASSPGDRGSDT. The full CDR3 protein reads CASSPGDRGSDTQYF.